This T cell receptor beta chain was found in a study of blood T cell repertoires in COVID-19. The data were produced by immunoSEQ multiplex PCR, yet TCRdb's version contains in-frame clones alone and is incomplete. The sample contains over 200,000 clones, approximately 81% of which appear only once. V lost 2 bases to trimming and J lost 6 bases; unmatched junction nucleotides: 4. The CDR3 runs to 14 residues. CDR1 and CDR2 (germline): LNHDA, SQIVND (reference sequence). Grouping used clinical history reported by participants in a survey and questionnaire. The genes are TRBV19 and TRBJ1-5, with 7 bases fitting TRBD1. What was sequenced was PBMCs or T cells enriched from blood (not recorded which). This clonotype was obtained from a man between 35 and 55 years old who had recovered from COVID-19. The chain's CDR3 is CASSIKGQTQPQHF. CDR3 nucleotide sequence: TGTGCCAGTAGTATAAAGGGACAGACTCAGCCCCAGCATTTT.